These 8 T cell receptor beta chains originate from one sample sequenced in a study of shared clonotypes between healthy human individuals. Profiling relied on immunoSEQ multiplex PCR, and the TCRdb table lists in-frame clones only, not all of them. The table has roughly 1.4 million clones, approximately 98.5% seen once. Sequencing was carried out using naive CD4+ T cells sorted from blood. Subset indicated: CD45RA+ positively selected. These receptors came from a man under 40 in good health.

The rearrangement uses TRBV6-5 and TRBJ2-5; D could derive from TRBD1 or TRBD2 (5 bases each). Trimming left V 4 bases short and J 6 bases short, with 12 bases between. There are 13 residues in the CDR3. Germline CDR1 MNHEY, CDR2 SVGAGI. The CDR3 protein is CASSSSRGKTQYF. The CDR3 region has the DNA TGTGCCAGCAGTTCGTCGAGGGGAAAGACCCAGTACTTC.

This sequence joins TRBV6-4 and TRBJ2-1; 7 positions match TRBD2. This CDR3 is 16 amino acids long. Germline CDR1 is MRHNA and CDR2 is SNTAGT. The V segment lost 3 bases and the J segment 3 bases; nucleotides outside the gene matches: 8. The chain's CDR3 is CASSEGAGAVYNEQFF. In DNA form, the CDR3 reads TGTGCCAGCAGTGAGGGCGCGGGAGCCGTCTACAATGAGCAGTTCTTC.

The chain employs TRBV2 and TRBJ2-1, with D possibly being TRBD1 (7 bases). V was trimmed by 8 bases and J by 9 bases, leaving 23 bases between them. Germline assignment: CDR1 SNHLY and CDR2 FYNNEI. This CDR3 is 15 amino acids long. The DNA of the CDR3 is TGTGCCAGCTCAGCCAACCTCAGGGGGGTGAGTGAGCAGTTCTTC. Translating gives CASSANLRGVSEQFF.

This sequence joins TRBV27 and TRBJ1-5; D is perhaps TRBD1 (6 bases). Germline assignment: CDR1 MNHEY and CDR2 SMNVEV (reference sequence). This CDR3 comprises 15 residues. Trimming took off 6 bases at V and 2 bases at J, with 14 bases between the two ends. The CDR3 here is CASSLQGLGNQPQHF. The CDR3 DNA follows: TGTGCCAGCAGCCTACAGGGTCTTGGCAATCAGCCCCAGCATTTT.

The V call is TRBV5-5, the J call TRBJ2-7; D perhaps matches TRBD2 (6 bases). Trimming left V 0 bases short and J 0 bases short, with 10 bases between. The length of the CDR3 is 15 residues. Germline assignment: CDR1 SGHKS and CDR2 YYEKEE (reference sequence). The CDR3 DNA reads TGTGCCAGCAGCTTGGCTACCGGGAGCTCCTACGAGCAGTACTTC. Protein sequence: CASSLATGSSYEQYF.

This clone is a singleton in its sample. The chain employs TRBV2 and TRBJ1-2; D is uncertain. V was trimmed by 6 bases and J by 3 bases, leaving 8 bases between them. CDR3 length: 12 amino acids. Germline V gene sequence: CDR1 SNHLY, CDR2 FYNNEI. The CDR3 DNA reads TGTGCCAGCAGCAACAGAGACTATGGCTACACCTTC. It yields the protein CASSNRDYGYTF.

V and J are TRBV27 and TRBJ1-2; D possibly corresponds to TRBD1 (6 bases). CDR1 is MNHEY, CDR2 SMNVEV, per germline (reference sequence). The CDR3 has 14 residues. The V end lost 5 bases, the J end lost 5 bases, and 15 bases lay between the germline ends. CDR3 sequence reads: CASSLRAQGYGYTF. CDR3 sequence (DNA): TGTGCCAGCAGTCTAAGGGCGCAGGGGTATGGCTACACCTTC.

The chain recombines TRBV13 with TRBJ1-1; D call uncertain. The CDR3 has 17 residues. The germline V gene has CDR1 PRHDT and CDR2 FYEKMQ (reference sequence). V lost 2 bases and J lost 0, with 16 bases in between. CDR3 sequence reads: CASSLTRYAILNTEAFF. Written as DNA, the CDR3 is TGTGCCAGCAGCTTAACCAGGTACGCTATTCTGAACACTGAAGCTTTCTTT. The full variable domain, in which reference TRBV13 and TRBJ1-1 provide the parts outside the CDR3, is AAGVIQSPRHLIKEKRETATLKCYPIPRHDTVYWYQQGPGQDPQFLISFYEKMQSDKGSIPDRFSAQQFSDYHSELNMSSLELGDSALYFCASSLTRYAILNTEAFFGQGTRLTVV.